A single TCR beta chain is shown here with its context. This record belongs to a study of blood T cells in healthy people across ages. Each donor was a healthy Caucasian individual from Russia, aged 6 to 90. The V and J ends lost 0 bases and 0 bases respectively, with 12 bases between them. The germline V gene encodes CDR1 SGHAT and CDR2 FQDESV (reference sequence). The CDR3 has 17 residues. The authors ran a second PCR of roughly 6 to 12 cycles using a sample-barcoded 5' primer and a J-beta primer mix. A minimum of 2.5 million CDR3-containing paired-end reads was obtained for each sample. TCRdb ran MiXCR on the 5' RACE reads and lists one entry per CDR3 protein. The sample lists around 870,000 distinct CDR3 sequences; around 30% were seen once.

The clonotype comes from an elderly woman in good health. The chain uses TRBV11-1 and TRBJ2-4, with D possibly TRBD1 on 7 matching bases. The sample was blood. The CDR3, as DNA: TGTGCCAGCAGCTTAGCGCGGGGACAGATAGCCAAAAACATTCAGTACTTC. Its translation: CASSLARGQIAKNIQYF.